The 13 T cell receptor beta chains given below trace back to one sample, sequenced in a study of T-cell memory formation after mild COVID-19. One entry per CDR3 protein results from TCRdb running MiXCR on the 5' RACE reads. This table has 280,000 or so distinct CDR3 sequences, about a sixth appearing once. Input material: PBMCs or a T cell subset sorted from them (not recorded which). Source of these receptors: a man aged 18-30 years who had mild COVID-19 (a few samples of this study predate the infection). Cell type and time point are not known.

This chain links TRBV6-1 with TRBJ1-6, with TRBD1 matching 7 bases. There are 14 residues in the CDR3. Germline CDR1 is MNHNS and CDR2 is SASEGT. J gave up 7 bases and V 7 bases, and 7 bases lay outside the gene matches. The CDR3 reads CASTRGGGNSPLHF. The CDR3 DNA follows: TGTGCCAGCACCAGGGGGGGAGGCAATTCACCCCTCCACTTT.

In its sample, this clonotype was seen a few times. The chain is built from TRBV3-1 and TRBJ1-1; D not resolved. V lost 2 bases to trimming and J lost 8 bases, with 12 bases between them. The germline gives CDR1 LGHDT, CDR2 YNNKEL (reference sequence). This CDR3 region has 13 residues. The CDR3 loop is CASSQMGWEEAFF. Here the CDR3 DNA reads TGTGCCAGCAGCCAAATGGGATGGGAAGAAGCTTTCTTT.

This clonotype was found a few times. The chain has TRBV5-1 and TRBJ2-1, with 7 nucleotides matching TRBD1. After removal of 2 bases from V and 9 bases from J, the junction contained 5 bases not matched to a gene. Looked up from germline, CDR1 is SGHRS and CDR2 is YFSETQ. CDR3 length: 13 amino acids. CDR3 nucleotide sequence: TGCGCCAGCAGCTTACAGGGGACCGGTGAGCAGTTCTTC. This codes for CASSLQGTGEQFF. The whole variable domain, remainder taken from reference TRBV5-1 and TRBJ2-1, is KAGVTQTPRYLIKTRGQQVTLSCSPISGHRSVSWYQQTPGQGLQFLFEYFSETQRNKGNFPGRFSGRQFSNSRSEMNVSTLELGDSALYLCASSLQGTGEQFFGPGTRLTVL.

The CDR3 nucleotides are TGTGCCAGCAGTCTGGACACCGCTCGGGGCTACACCTTC. Its protein product is CASSLDTARGYTF. V gene TRBV12-3 or TRBV12-4 combines with J gene TRBJ1-2; D perhaps matches TRBD1 (5 bases). The CDR3 is made up of 13 amino acids. Trimming removed 5 bases at V and 8 bases at J, with 15 bases between.

The CDR3 is CASRAGTANTEAFF. The CDR3 region has the DNA TGCGCCAGCCGGGCCGGGACAGCCAACACTGAAGCTTTCTTT. The chain carries TRBV5-1 and TRBJ1-1; 7 bases map to TRBD1. From germline, CDR1 is SGHRS and CDR2 YFSETQ. The V segment lost 7 bases and the J segment 2 bases; nucleotides outside the gene matches: 8. CDR3 length equals 14 residues.

This clonotype was counted a few times. The chain carries TRBV4-1 and TRBJ1-5, with TRBD1 as a possible D gene (6 bases). Germline CDR1 MGHRA, CDR2 YSYEKL. V gave up 4 bases and J gave up 0 bases, with 10 bases separating them. The CDR3 contains 15 residues. CDR3 protein: CASSLYRVSNQPQHF. The CDR3 DNA sequence: TGCGCCAGCAGCCTCTACAGGGTTAGCAATCAGCCCCAGCATTTT.

V and J are TRBV20-1 and TRBJ1-1; 7 bases fit TRBD1. The trim removed 0 bases at V and 4 bases at J, leaving 8 bases unmatched. Germline CDR1 is DFQATT and CDR2 is SNEGSKA (reference sequence). The CDR3 consists of 15 residues. CDR3: CSARELTGKSTEAFF. The CDR3 coding sequence is TGCAGTGCTAGAGAGTTGACAGGGAAGAGCACTGAAGCTTTCTTT.

The chain recombines TRBV11-2 with TRBJ1-1; D remains ambiguous. The CDR3 extends over 14 amino acids. The V gene lost 4 bases and the J gene lost 0 bases, with 9 bases spanning the gap. From germline, CDR1 is SGHAT and CDR2 FQNNGV. CDR3 protein: CASSSSLLNTEAFF. The CDR3, as DNA: TGTGCCAGCAGCTCCTCTCTGTTGAACACTGAAGCTTTCTTT.

This clonotype was observed a handful of times. V is TRBV7-6 and J is TRBJ1-1; TRBD1 is a possible D gene (5 bases). The CDR3 contains 15 residues. Germline values: CDR1 SGHVS, CDR2 FNYEAQ. Trimming removed 4 bases at V and 5 bases at J, with 17 bases between. In DNA, the CDR3 is TGTGCCAGCAGCTCCTGGGGGGGGGATTCGACTGAAGCTTTCTTT. Its protein is CASSSWGGDSTEAFF. Based on the CDR3 plus reference TRBV7-6 and TRBJ1-1, the full variable domain is GAGVSQSPRYKVTKRGQDVALRCDPISGHVSLYWYRQALGQGPEFLTYFNYEAQQDKSGLPNDRFSAERPEGSISTLTIQRTEQRDSAMYRCASSSWGGDSTEAFFGQGTRLTVV.

This clonotype has a handful of counts. CDR3 coding DNA: TGCAGTGCTAGATGGGGTGAGGAGACCCAGTACTTC. Amino acid sequence: CSARWGEETQYF. The gene calls are TRBV20-1 and TRBJ2-5; D gene ambiguous. The CDR3 runs to 12 residues. Germline values: CDR1 DFQATT, CDR2 SNEGSKA (reference sequence). The V end was cut by 2 bases, the J end by 5 bases, with 9 bases between.

This clonotype was recorded at least ten times. The V and J genes are TRBV12-3 or TRBV12-4 and TRBJ2-3, with D possibly matching TRBD2 (5 bases). Trimming shortened V by 2 bases and J by 3 bases, and 12 bases separated the two germline ends. The CDR3 totals 15 residues. In DNA, the CDR3 is TGTGCCAGCAGTTTATCCCGAGGGAGAACAGATACGCAGTATTTT. This gives the protein CASSLSRGRTDTQYF.

This clonotype has more than one count but fewer than ten. The chain uses TRBV7-2 and TRBJ1-3; D not certain. This CDR3 spans 14 amino acids. With 2 bases removed from V and 0 bases from J, the gap between germline ends came to 5 bases. Germline assignment: CDR1 SGHTA and CDR2 FQGNSA. For the CDR3, the DNA is TGTGCCAGCAGCTTACCGTACTCTGGAAACACCATATATTTT. Translating it yields CASSLPYSGNTIYF.

Only a few counts were recorded for this clonotype. The rearrangement links TRBV6-2 or TRBV6-3 to TRBJ1-1; perhaps TRBD1 as D (6 bases). The CDR3 is 16 amino acids. The V gene lost 6 bases and the J gene lost 1 base, with 18 bases spanning the gap. From germline, CDR1 is MNHEY and CDR2 SVGEGT. The CDR3 loop is CASRLIGGARNTEAFF. The DNA for the CDR3 is TGTGCCAGCAGGTTGATTGGGGGGGCCCGGAACACTGAAGCTTTCTTT.